This entry lists 13 T cell receptor beta chains sequenced from one sample in a study of cytomegalovirus exposure and HLA in healthy donors. Use of 60 Vbeta and 13 Jbeta primers characterized the PCR. The method was immunoSEQ multiplex PCR; TCRdb's version includes in-frame clones alone and lacks a portion of them. Of fewer than 200,000 clones listed, over 60% were seen once; the top ten hold less than 1%. The sample taken for sequencing was PBMCs. The receptors stem from a female donor in good health and CMV-seronegative.

The chain joins TRBV27 to TRBJ1-6, with D possibly matching TRBD1 (5 bases). V lost 8 bases, J lost 6 bases, and 20 bases lay in between. The CDR3 has 16 residues. Germline assignment: CDR1 MNHEY and CDR2 SMNVEV (reference sequence). The CDR3 region is CASAPRGQRFNSPLHF. The CDR3 DNA follows: TGTGCCAGCGCCCCTAGGGGCCAGAGGTTTAATTCACCCCTCCACTTT.

This clone appeared a few times. This chain links TRBV4-2 with TRBJ2-3, with TRBD2 matching 9 bases. CDR1 is LGHNA and CDR2 is YNFKEQ in the germline V gene. Losses at the gene ends were 6 bases for V and 5 bases for J; bases not matched to a gene: 9. The CDR3 sequence is 15 residues long. The CDR3 nucleotides read TGTGCCAGCAGGAACCCTAGCGGGATTGGAGATACGCAGTATTTT. Residues: CASRNPSGIGDTQYF.

This chain connects TRBV5-8 to TRBJ1-5, with D possibly TRBD1 on 5 matching bases. CDR1 is SGHTS, CDR2 YDEGEE, per germline. Trimming left V 7 bases short and J 15 bases short, with 20 bases between. The CDR3 covers 12 residues. CDR3 amino acids: CASALLRGFRHF. In nucleotides, the CDR3 is TGTGCCAGCGCTCTTCTTAGGGGCTTTCGGCATTTT. Using reference TRBV5-8 and TRBJ1-5 for the parts outside the CDR3, the full variable domain is EAGVTQSPTHLIKTRGQQATLRCSPISGHTSVYWYQQALGLGLQFLLWYDEGEERNRGNFPPRFSGRQFPNYSSELNVNALELEDSALYLCASALLRGFRHFGDGTRLSIL.

This clone has more than one count but fewer than ten. V is TRBV27 and J is TRBJ2-1; 10 nucleotides agree with TRBD2. CDR1 and CDR2 from the germline V gene are MNHEY and SMNVEV (reference sequence). The CDR3 is made up of 13 amino acids. V was clipped by 3 bases and J by 15 bases; unmatched bases: 8. The CDR3 protein is CASSFLAGEGRFF. CDR3 DNA: TGTGCCAGCAGTTTTCTAGCGGGAGAGGGTCGGTTCTTC.

The chain has TRBV19 and TRBJ2-3, with TRBD2 matching over 7 bases. The CDR3 runs 14 residues. The germline V gene encodes CDR1 LNHDA and CDR2 SQIVND (reference sequence). V lost 5 bases, J lost 1 base, and 3 bases stayed unmatched. The CDR3 DNA is TGTGCCAGTAGTCAGAGCGGGGGCACAGATACGCAGTATTTT. Translating gives CASSQSGGTDTQYF.

The chain joins TRBV2 to TRBJ1-1, with unresolved D. There are 14 residues in the CDR3. The germline CDR1 and CDR2 sequences are SNHLY and FYNNEI. V was clipped by 0 bases and J by 5 bases, with 10 bases between them. In DNA form, the CDR3 reads TGTGCCAGCAGTGAAGCGCTTCCGGGTACTGAAGCTTTCTTT. It specifies CASSEALPGTEAFF.

This chain links TRBV2 with TRBJ2-5, with 11 bases aligning to TRBD2. The better agreement between TRBJ2-7 and the DNA end casts doubt on the J call. Looked up from germline, CDR1 is SNHLY and CDR2 is FYNNEI. There are 15 residues in the CDR3. The CDR3 DNA reads TGTGCCAGCAGTCGGACTAGCGGGCGACGCTACGAGCAGTACTTC. It yields the protein CASSRTSGRRYEQYF.

The chain has TRBV7-7 and TRBJ2-5; TRBD2 is a possible D gene (6 bases). This CDR3 spans 13 amino acids. Germline V gene lookup returns CDR1 SSHAT and CDR2 FNYEAQ (reference sequence). V lost 4 bases, J lost 5 bases, and 11 bases lay in between. The DNA for the CDR3 is TGTGCCAGCAGCTATCTAGGGAGGGAGACCCAGTACTTC. Translating it yields CASSYLGRETQYF. The full variable domain, with the rest looked up from reference TRBV7-7 and TRBJ2-5, is GAGVSQSPRYKVTKRGQDVTLRCDPISSHATLYWYQQALGQGPEFLTYFNYEAQPDKSGLPSDRFSAERPEGSISTLTIQRTEQRDSAMYRCASSYLGRETQYFGPGTRLLVL.

The J gene is TRBJ2-5, the V gene TRBV19; D is unresolved. The V and J ends lost 3 bases and 1 base respectively, with 6 bases between them. The CDR3 length is 13 residues. In germline, CDR1 is LNHDA, CDR2 SQIVND (reference sequence). CDR3 loop: CASSIPLQETQYF. DNA for the CDR3: TGTGCCAGTAGTATCCCCCTCCAAGAGACCCAGTACTTC.

The CDR3 is CASSRDRANGNTIYF. CDR3 bases: TGTGCCAGCAGCCGGGACAGGGCAAACGGAAACACCATATATTTT. The chain carries TRBV7-2 and TRBJ1-3; TRBD1 matches 9 bases. CDR3 length: 15 residues. The V segment lost 5 bases and the J segment 4 bases; nucleotides outside the gene matches: 6. The germline V gene encodes CDR1 SGHTA and CDR2 FQGNSA.

The chain carries TRBV11-2 and TRBJ2-7; 13 nucleotides agree with TRBD2. The length of the CDR3 is 17 residues. Trimming took 0 bases from V and 5 from J; bases not matched to a gene: 7. Germline lookup yields CDR1 SGHAT and CDR2 FQNNGV. The CDR3 here is CASSLDRGLAGVDEQYF. The CDR3 DNA sequence: TGTGCCAGCAGCTTAGACCGAGGACTAGCGGGAGTGGACGAGCAGTACTTC.

A remark on this clone: One end of the junction fails to match germline, which may point to a read error. This chain uses TRBV19 with TRBJ1-1; 7 bases align to TRBD1. The germline gives CDR1 LNHDA, CDR2 SQIVND (reference sequence). The CDR3 sequence is 17 residues long. The CDR3 region is CASRIAWGQSMNTEAFF. The DNA for the CDR3 is TGTGCCAGTAGGATAGCGTGGGGACAGTCCATGAACACTGAAGCTTTCTTT.

The V gene is TRBV30, the J gene TRBJ1-2, with 8 bases aligning to TRBD1. This CDR3 has 13 amino acids. Germline CDR1 is GTSNPN and CDR2 is SVGIG (reference sequence). Trimming took 1 base from V and 8 from J; bases not matched to a gene: 6. CDR3 sequence reads: CAWSATGGSGYTF. For the CDR3, the DNA is TGTGCCTGGAGTGCCACAGGGGGTTCGGGCTACACCTTC.